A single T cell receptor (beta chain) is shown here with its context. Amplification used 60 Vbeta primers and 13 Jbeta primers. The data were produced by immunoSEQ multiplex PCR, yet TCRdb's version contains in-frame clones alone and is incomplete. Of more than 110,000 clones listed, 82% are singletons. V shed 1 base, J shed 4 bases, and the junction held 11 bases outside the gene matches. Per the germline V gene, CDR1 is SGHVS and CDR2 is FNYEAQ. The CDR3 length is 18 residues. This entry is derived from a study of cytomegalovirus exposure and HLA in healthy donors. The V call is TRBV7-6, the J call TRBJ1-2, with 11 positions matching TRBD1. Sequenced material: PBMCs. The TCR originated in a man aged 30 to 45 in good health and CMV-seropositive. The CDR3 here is CASSLDPLTGTGGYGYTF. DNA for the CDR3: TGTGCCAGCAGCTTAGACCCTCTAACCGGGACAGGGGGCTATGGCTACACCTTC.